The TCR beta chain described here comes from a study of spatial heterogeneity in lung cancer. On the study more broadly: Combinations of a unique TCR and a UMI were tallied in raw reads, and on average each appeared more than ten times. Findings and caveats of the study: The estimate shows that only about 7.7% of tumor T cells were covered for alpha and roughly 13% for beta chains. Expanded alpha and beta TCR counts within tumors tracked tumor mutation counts.

In regard to this clonotype: Its cognate antigen is unknown.

TCRdb ran MiXCR on the 5' RACE reads and lists one entry per CDR3 protein. The data hold 20,000 to 25,000 distinct CDR3 sequences, with under 8% observed a single time. Time point reported: sample taken at primary tumor resection. Whole RNA was taken from tumor, nontumor lung or frozen PBMC; it was then sequenced unsorted. The CDR3 contains 12 residues. The ends lost 7 bases at V and 6 bases at J; junction bases unmatched: 8. Germline values: CDR1 SQVTM, CDR2 ANQGSEA. The sequence was obtained from a male donor with early-stage non-small cell lung cancer. The chain couples TRBV29-1 to TRBJ2-7; 8 bases fit TRBD1. The specimen was lung tumor tissue, collected at surgery. DNA of the CDR3: TGCAGCGGGACAGGGTTGGCAAGCGAGCAGTACTTC. This gives the protein CSGTGLASEQYF.